The clone carrying this TCR beta chain was observed a single time. Its antigen is not known. The Oncomine TCR Beta short-read assay was applied to DNA of cultured CD4+ T cells. TCRdb used MiXCR to reprocess the PCR reads, holding one entry per CDR3 protein. The sample includes 7,000 or so distinct CDR3 sequences, 41% of them seen just once. Indicated treatment: roughly 10-day PBMC culture with coronavirus spike peptide pools or control peptides (ViraFEST assay). The unexposed donor's CD4+ T cells were collected before the COVID-19 pandemic (2011-2018). This specimen comes from a study of vaccination and CD4 T cells after COVID-19. Study-level information: Drawing of post-COVID samples took place a median around 100 days after diagnosis (range 35 to 161).

Material: CD4+ T cells from blood, cultured in vitro. This TCR was recovered from a human donor in good health.

The CDR3 DNA is TGTGCCAGCAGCCTCCCGGGGACTAGTGGTCGGCATAGTGGGGGCCAAGAGACCCAGTACTTC. Translated, it gives CASSLPGTSGRHSGGQETQYF. J is TRBJ2-5 and V is TRBV11-3; 8 bases align to TRBD2. Germline lookup yields CDR1 SGHNT and CDR2 YENEEA. Unmatched junction bases numbered 24, after V lost 5 bases and J lost 1 base. The CDR3 loop spans 21 amino acids.